Sequencing of this TCR beta chain was carried out in a study of T cell responses to AZD1222 COVID-19 vaccine. Trimming left V 5 bases short and J 2 bases short, with 15 bases between. The CDR3 totals 15 residues. CDR1 and CDR2 from the germline V gene are SEHNR and FQNEAQ (reference sequence). Sequencing used immunoSEQ multiplex PCR; TCRdb keeps in-frame clones, though not all of them. The sample lists 40,000 to 60,000 clones, approximately 86% occurring once. The chain uses TRBV7-9 and TRBJ1-2; D may be TRBD1 (6 bases). The receptor comes from an adult who received the AZD1222 COVID-19 vaccine. This specimen was peripheral blood, taken 28 days after the second AZD1222 dose. Here the CDR3 DNA reads TGTGCCAGCAGCCAGTCGGGGGCGACGAACTATGGCTACACCTTC. It specifies CASSQSGATNYGYTF.